What follows describes a single TCR beta chain. As yet, its antigen is unknown. The data were obtained in a study of response to subunit inactivated influenza vaccine. Study outcomes and limitations: Each seasonal influenza vaccination, the authors suggested, recruits few new T cells.

The CDR3 covers 15 residues. Per the germline V gene, CDR1 is LGHNA and CDR2 is YSLEER. Trimming took off 1 base at V and 0 bases at J, with 9 bases between the two ends. MiXCR was run by TCRdb on the RT-PCR reads, yielding one entry per CDR3 protein. This table has some 600,000 distinct CDR3 sequences, 14% appearing once. Source: PBMCs from blood, taken approximately 15 days before vaccination. This TCR was sampled from a man aged 45 to 65 who received an inactivated influenza vaccine. The gene calls are TRBV4-3 and TRBJ1-1; D remains unclear. For the CDR3, the DNA is TGCGCCAGCAGCCAAGGAACTCAAGTGAACACTGAAGCTTTCTTT. This sequence encodes CASSQGTQVNTEAFF.